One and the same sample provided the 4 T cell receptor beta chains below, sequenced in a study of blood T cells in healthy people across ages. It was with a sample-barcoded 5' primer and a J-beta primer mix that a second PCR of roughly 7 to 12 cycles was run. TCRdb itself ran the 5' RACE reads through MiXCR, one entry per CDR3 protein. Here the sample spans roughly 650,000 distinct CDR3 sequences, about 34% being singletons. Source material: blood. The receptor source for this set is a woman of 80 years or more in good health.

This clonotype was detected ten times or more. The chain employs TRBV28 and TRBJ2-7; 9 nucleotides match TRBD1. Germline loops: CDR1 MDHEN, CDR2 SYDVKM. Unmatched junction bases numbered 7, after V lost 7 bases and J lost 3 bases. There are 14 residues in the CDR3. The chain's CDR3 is CASIGTGSYYEQYF. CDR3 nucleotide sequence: TGTGCCAGCATTGGGACAGGGAGCTACTACGAGCAGTACTTC.

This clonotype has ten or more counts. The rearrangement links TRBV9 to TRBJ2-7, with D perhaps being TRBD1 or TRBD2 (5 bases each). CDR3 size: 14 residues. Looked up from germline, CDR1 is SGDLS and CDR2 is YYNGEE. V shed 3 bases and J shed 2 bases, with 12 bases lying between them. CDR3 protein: CASSEGTATYEQYF. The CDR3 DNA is TGTGCCAGCAGCGAAGGGACGGCAACCTACGAGCAGTACTTC. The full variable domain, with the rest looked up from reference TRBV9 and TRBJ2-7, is DSGVTQTPKHLITATGQRVTLRCSPRSGDLSVYWYQQSLDQGLQFLIQYYNGEERAKGNILERFSAQQFPDLHSELNLSSLELGDSALYFCASSEGTATYEQYFGPGTRLTVT.

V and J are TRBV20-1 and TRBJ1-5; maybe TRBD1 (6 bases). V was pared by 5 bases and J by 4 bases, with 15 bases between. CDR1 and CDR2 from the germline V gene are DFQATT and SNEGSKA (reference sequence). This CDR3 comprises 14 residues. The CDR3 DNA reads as TGCAGTGCTCCTGGGGGGACACCGAATCAGCCCCAGCATTTT. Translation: CSAPGGTPNQPQHF.

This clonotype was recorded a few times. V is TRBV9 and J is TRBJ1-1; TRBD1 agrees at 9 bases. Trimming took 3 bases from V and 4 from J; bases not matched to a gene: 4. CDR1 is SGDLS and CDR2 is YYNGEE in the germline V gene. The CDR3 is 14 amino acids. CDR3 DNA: TGTGCCAGCAGCGCCAAACAGGGGGCCACTGAAGCTTTCTTT. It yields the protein CASSAKQGATEAFF.